These 29 T cell receptor beta chains originate from one sample sequenced in a study of blood T cell repertoires in COVID-19 (dated by TCRdb to about 2020). The library came from the immunoSEQ multiplex PCR assay. The clones in this table, taken by TCRdb from immuneACCESS, are in-frame only. Not every clone is retained; where verified, under half of the shortfall comes from an unresolved V gene, and the cause of the rest is unknown. The sample data list over 400,000 clones, and 86% of these were observed just once. The top ten constitute roughly 1.4% of the sample. Material: peripheral blood. These receptors were collected from a woman aged 30 to 39 with active or convalescent COVID-19.

The gene calls are TRBV7-2 and TRBJ1-2; D perhaps matches TRBD1 (6 bases). The CDR3 spans 13 residues. Germline CDR1 SGHTA, CDR2 FQGNSA. Trimming removed 5 bases at V and 3 bases at J, with 10 bases between. The DNA of the CDR3 is TGTGCCAGCAGCCCTGGACAGTACTATGGCTACACCTTC. It specifies CASSPGQYYGYTF.

The chain joins TRBV15 to TRBJ2-6; 10 bases are shared with TRBD2. The length of the CDR3 is 18 residues. The J segment lost 4 bases and the V segment lost 5 bases, leaving 11 bases of the junction unmatched. The V gene's germline CDR1 is LNHNV and CDR2 YYDKDF (reference sequence). For the CDR3, the DNA is TGTGCCACCAGCGAGGCTAGCGGGAGTTTTACCGGGGCCAACGTCCTGACTTTC. Its protein product is CATSEASGSFTGANVLTF.

The V gene is TRBV12-5, the J gene TRBJ1-2, with TRBD1 identical over 7 bases. Losses at the gene ends were 8 bases for V and 2 bases for J; bases not matched to a gene: 2. Germline V CDR1 and CDR2: LGHNT, FRNRAP. CDR3 length: 12 residues. The DNA for the CDR3 is TGTGCTAGTCCACAGGGGAACTATGGCTACACCTTC. Amino acid sequence: CASPQGNYGYTF.

This sequence joins TRBV6-2 or TRBV6-3 and TRBJ2-1, with 9 bases that match TRBD2. The trim removed 2 bases at V and 8 bases at J, leaving 4 bases unmatched. The germline gives CDR1 MNHEY, CDR2 SVGEGT. The length of the CDR3 is 14 residues. In DNA form, the CDR3 reads TGTGCCAGCAGTTACGGCGGGGGGGCATATGAGCAGTTCTTC. This codes for CASSYGGGAYEQFF.

The chain uses TRBV11-2 and TRBJ2-5; D might be TRBD1 (5 bases). The CDR3 is made up of 14 amino acids. Trimming pared 5 bases from V and 2 bases from J, leaving 12 bases between. Germline CDR1 reads SGHAT; CDR2 reads FQNNGV. CDR3 loop: CASSPWTSQETQYF. CDR3 DNA sequence: TGTGCCAGCAGCCCGTGGACATCTCAAGAGACCCAGTACTTC.

V usage is TRBV25-1 and J usage is TRBJ2-3; TRBD2 matches at 9 bases. Losses at the gene ends were 0 bases for V and 8 bases for J; bases not matched to a gene: 9. The CDR3 is 16 residues long. Germline values: CDR1 MGHDK, CDR2 SYGVNS. The CDR3 DNA sequence: TGTGCCAGCAGTGAATACGTAGCGGGAGCGCCCGGTACGCAGTATTTT. Its translation is CASSEYVAGAPGTQYF. Filled out from reference TRBV25-1 and TRBJ2-3, the complete variable domain reads EADIYQTPRYLVIGTGKKITLECSQTMGHDKMYWYQQDPGMELHLIHYSYGVNSTEKGDLSSESTVSRIRTEHFPLTLESARPSHTSQYLCASSEYVAGAPGTQYFGPGTRLTVL.

This clone was observed once. The chain couples TRBV19 to TRBJ2-5; maybe TRBD1 (6 bases). Trimming cost V 5 bases and J 4 bases, with 20 bases left between them. Germline assignment: CDR1 LNHDA and CDR2 SQIVND (reference sequence). The length of the CDR3 is 16 residues. Here the CDR3 DNA reads TGTGCCAGTAGTCCCAGACAGGTAGGGTCGGGAGAGACCCAGTACTTC. It is translated as CASSPRQVGSGETQYF.

The chain carries TRBV18 and TRBJ1-1; the match to TRBD1 covers 8 bases. Germline V gives CDR1 KGHSH, CDR2 LQKENI. V shed 3 bases, J shed 5 bases, and the junction held 8 bases outside the gene matches. This CDR3 has 15 residues. In DNA form, the CDR3 reads TGTGCCAGCTCACCGCCCACAGGGGGTAGAACTGAAGCTTTCTTT. Translation gives CASSPPTGGRTEAFF.

In its sample, this clone was seen a few times. This chain links TRBV10-2 with TRBJ1-1; maybe TRBD1 (6 bases). V lost 2 bases, J lost 5 bases, and 12 bases lay in between. Per germline, CDR1 WSHSY and CDR2 SAAADI. This CDR3 has 14 amino acids. CDR3: CASSEGRGGTEAFF. The CDR3 DNA reads as TGCGCCAGCAGTGAGGGCAGGGGTGGAACTGAAGCTTTCTTT.

As for this clone: Mismatch with germline at one junction end may stem from a read error. CDR3: CASSQDWLVLF. The CDR3 DNA is TGCGCCAGCAGCCAAGATTGGCTAGTCCTCTTT. The chain couples TRBV4-1 to TRBJ1-1, with D hard to call. In germline, CDR1 is MGHRA, CDR2 YSYEKL. The CDR3 loop spans 11 amino acids.

The chain's CDR3 is CAISPSGTSGTYNEQFF. DNA for the CDR3: TGTGCCATCAGTCCGTCGGGGACTAGCGGGACCTACAATGAGCAGTTCTTC. The chain joins TRBV10-3 to TRBJ2-1; TRBD2 agrees at 13 bases. This CDR3 has 17 residues. Trimming cost V 5 bases and J 2 bases; bases outside gene matches: 6. CDR1 and CDR2 (germline): ENHRY, SYGVKD.

The chain joins TRBV5-5 to TRBJ2-2; 9 positions agree with TRBD2. This CDR3 has 15 amino acids. V was clipped by 5 bases and J by 7 bases; unmatched bases: 9. The germline gives CDR1 SGHKS, CDR2 YYEKEE (reference sequence). Here the CDR3 DNA reads TGTGCCAGCAGTCCCAGACTAGCGGAGGTCGGGGAGCTGTTTTTT. It specifies CASSPRLAEVGELFF. Drawing the rest from reference TRBV5-5 and TRBJ2-2, the complete variable domain is DAGVTQSPTHLIKTRGQQVTLRCSPISGHKSVSWYQQVLGQGPQFIFQYYEKEERGRGNFPDRFSARQFPNYSSELNVNALLLGDSALYLCASSPRLAEVGELFFGEGSRLTVL.

This clone was recorded once. The chain carries TRBV11-2 and TRBJ1-3; possible D gene TRBD1, 5 bases. V lost 7 bases to trimming and J lost 0 bases, with 13 bases between them. Germline V gene sequence: CDR1 SGHAT, CDR2 FQNNGV. There are 15 residues in the CDR3. Written as DNA, the CDR3 is TGTGCCAGCAAGGTGGGGCGAACCTCTGGAAACACCATATATTTT. Its protein is CASKVGRTSGNTIYF.

The chain joins TRBV6-1 to TRBJ1-3; 9 bases are shared with TRBD1. Losses at the gene ends were 0 bases for V and 4 bases for J; bases not matched to a gene: 1. This CDR3 is built from 15 residues. Germline lookup yields CDR1 MNHNS and CDR2 SASEGT. This chain's CDR3 is CASSEAGQGGNTIYF. The DNA for the CDR3 is TGTGCCAGCAGTGAAGCGGGACAGGGAGGAAACACCATATATTTT.

Of note for this clone: This CDR3 is also generated by other DNA sequences in the sample. V gene TRBV5-4 combines with J gene TRBJ2-2; D gene uncertain. This CDR3 comprises 13 residues. V lost 2 bases and J 5 bases, leaving 7 bases between the germline ends. Per germline, CDR1 SGHNT and CDR2 YYREEE (reference sequence). The chain's CDR3 is CASSLAGTGELFF. For the CDR3, the DNA is TGTGCCAGCAGCTTAGCAGGAACCGGGGAGCTGTTTTTT.

The rearrangement uses TRBV19 and TRBJ2-3; 11 bases are shared with TRBD2. The length of the CDR3 is 14 residues. Germline CDR1 is LNHDA and CDR2 is SQIVND (reference sequence). J lost 4 bases, V lost 9 bases, and 6 bases had no gene match. The CDR3 sequence is CASATSGSPDTQYF. CDR3 DNA sequence: TGTGCCAGCGCCACTAGCGGGAGCCCAGATACGCAGTATTTT.

The genes are TRBV5-6 and TRBJ1-5, with D hard to call. The CDR3 is 13 residues long. With 1 base removed from V and 5 bases from J, the gap between germline ends came to 7 bases. Germline values: CDR1 SGHDT, CDR2 YYEEEE. CDR3 region: CASSLSGYQPQHF. Written as DNA, the CDR3 is TGTGCCAGCAGCTTGTCGGGTTATCAGCCCCAGCATTTT.

The CDR3 sequence is CASSLVGPSSGNTIYF. CDR3 DNA: TGTGCCAGCAGCTTAGTCGGTCCTAGTTCTGGAAACACCATATATTTT. The J gene is TRBJ1-3, the V gene TRBV11-2; D unclear. CDR1 SGHAT and CDR2 FQNNGV come from the germline V gene. V was clipped by 1 base and J by 1 base, with 11 bases between them. This CDR3 contains 16 residues.

This clone was seen just once. This chain connects TRBV7-6 to TRBJ2-1; 12 nucleotides match TRBD2. CDR3 length: 15 residues. Per germline, CDR1 SGHVS and CDR2 FNYEAQ. Germline trimming cut 5 bases from V and 9 bases from J; bases unmatched to any gene: 8. CDR3 in amino acids: CASSPGTSGSFEQFF. As DNA, the CDR3 is TGTGCCAGCAGCCCCGGGACTAGCGGGTCTTTTGAGCAGTTCTTC.

This chain connects TRBV2 to TRBJ2-7; 7 nucleotides match TRBD1. The CDR3 extends over 13 amino acids. J gave up 7 bases and V 9 bases, and 12 bases lay outside the gene matches. Per germline, CDR1 SNHLY and CDR2 FYNNEI. The CDR3: CASIGTAFREQYF. CDR3 in DNA: TGTGCCAGTATCGGGACAGCCTTCCGGGAGCAGTACTTC.

The chain recombines TRBV19 with TRBJ2-5; 8 positions match TRBD1. V lost 4 bases to trimming and J lost 2 bases; unmatched junction nucleotides: 6. Germline CDR1 LNHDA, CDR2 SQIVND (reference sequence). The CDR3 extends over 15 amino acids. As DNA, the CDR3 is TGTGCCAGTAGTACACCCTGGACAGGGCAAGAGACCCAGTACTTC. This translates into CASSTPWTGQETQYF. Full variable domain (rest looked up from reference TRBV19 and TRBJ2-5): DGGITQSPKYLFRKEGQNVTLSCEQNLNHDAMYWYRQDPGQGLRLIYYSQIVNDFQKGDIAEGYSVSREKKESFPLTVTSAQKNPTAFYLCASSTPWTGQETQYFGPGTRLLVL.

The chain is built from TRBV6-5 and TRBJ1-3; weak D call: TRBD1 (5 bases). The CDR3 has 15 amino acids. Trimming stripped 4 bases from V and 2 bases from J, with 12 bases between. Germline V gene sequence: CDR1 MNHEY, CDR2 SVGAGI. The CDR3 DNA reads TGTGCCAGCAGTTCCAGGGCATCTACTGGAAACACCATATATTTT. Translating gives CASSSRASTGNTIYF.

This clone has a handful of counts. The V gene is TRBV4-1, the J gene TRBJ2-2, with D possibly TRBD2 on 5 matching bases. Deletions cut 8 bases from V and 5 bases from J, with 12 bases between. The CDR3 runs to 13 residues. Germline CDR1 reads MGHRA; CDR2 reads YSYEKL. The DNA for the CDR3 is TGCGCCAGCTCCTTGGAGGTTACCGGGGAGCTGTTTTTT. Its protein is CASSLEVTGELFF.

With respect to this clone: Distinct nucleotide sequences in the sample also encode this CDR3. The chain has TRBV7-9 and TRBJ1-6; TRBD1 agrees at 10 bases. Germline-derived CDR1 and CDR2 are SEHNR and FQNEAQ (reference sequence). Germline trimming cut 3 bases from V and 8 bases from J; bases unmatched to any gene: 4. The CDR3 has 15 amino acids. As DNA, the CDR3 is TGTGCCAGCAGCTTGTGGACAGGGGGAGATTCACCCCTCCACTTT. It is translated as CASSLWTGGDSPLHF.

The chain joins TRBV27 to TRBJ1-1; TRBD1 matches at 10 bases. Germline V lookup: CDR1 MNHEY, CDR2 SMNVEV (reference sequence). The CDR3 runs 16 residues. The V gene end was trimmed by 2 bases and the J gene end by 4 bases; junction bases not matched to a gene: 7. The CDR3 DNA reads TGTGCCAGCAGTTTACTGGGACAGGGGAGGGTCACTGAAGCTTTCTTT. Translation: CASSLLGQGRVTEAFF.

The chain employs TRBV18 and TRBJ1-1, with TRBD1 identical over 9 bases. The trim removed 0 bases at V and 10 bases at J, leaving 9 bases unmatched. This CDR3 spans 15 amino acids. Germline assignment: CDR1 KGHSH and CDR2 LQKENI. CDR3 residues: CASSPPPDRGVLAFF. The DNA of the CDR3 is TGTGCCAGCTCACCACCCCCTGACAGGGGGGTCTTAGCTTTCTTT.

This chain's CDR3 is CASRRDLPGSPDTQYF. In DNA, the CDR3 is TGTGCCAGCAGACGGGACTTGCCTGGGTCCCCAGATACGCAGTATTTT. The chain has TRBV7-9 and TRBJ2-3; tentative D call: TRBD2 (6 bases). Germline-derived CDR1 and CDR2 are SEHNR and FQNEAQ (reference sequence). CDR3 length: 16 amino acids. The germline V and J ends were trimmed by 6 bases and 4 bases, with 20 bases remaining between them.

The V call is TRBV19, the J call TRBJ1-2; 9 nucleotides agree with TRBD1. The CDR3 loop spans 14 amino acids. Unmatched junction bases numbered 11, after V lost 8 bases and J lost 7 bases. Per the germline V gene, CDR1 is LNHDA and CDR2 is SQIVND (reference sequence). CDR3: CASGPGQGGSGYTF. DNA for the CDR3: TGTGCCAGTGGTCCGGGACAGGGAGGTTCTGGCTACACCTTC.

This clone has only one observation. The chain employs TRBV27 and TRBJ2-1; possible D gene TRBD1, 6 bases. The CDR3 has 18 residues. Germline loops: CDR1 MNHEY, CDR2 SMNVEV (reference sequence). V was shortened by 0 bases and J by 0 bases, with 15 bases between the two germline ends. CDR3 residues: CASSLSARGPSSYNEQFF. CDR3 nucleotides: TGTGCCAGCAGTTTATCCGCCAGGGGACCCAGCTCCTACAATGAGCAGTTCTTC.